This T cell receptor beta chain was identified during a study of cytotoxic CD8 clonotypes in ibrutinib-treated CLL. In the study overall: With a range of 6 to 36, the median treatment time before response samples were taken was approximately 11 months. When averaged across all of the samples, the counts came to some 250,000 productive templates and more than 85,000 productive rearrangements. Study observations and caveats: Lymph node repertoires were not studied, and sampling times were unmatched.

Sequencing was performed with immunoSEQ multiplex PCR; in TCRdb, only in-frame clones are kept and a portion is missing. The sample contains around 310,000 clones, around four fifths of which appear only once. This CDR3 comprises 17 residues. Of note for this clone: Antigen: not known.

The V and J genes are TRBV21-1 and TRBJ2-1; the D call in the table, TRBD2, was not verified against the DNA. TRBV21-1 is classified as a pseudogene. The sample in question was PBMCs, obtained before ibrutinib treatment. This TCR was recovered from a human donor with chronic lymphocytic leukemia. CDR3 coding DNA: TGTGCCAGCAGCAGCAATAGCGGGAGGGCCCCATACAATGAGCAGTTCTTC. Protein: CASSSNSGRAPYNEQFF.